The clone carrying this T cell receptor (beta chain) appeared once. This record belongs to a study of shared clonotypes between healthy human individuals. J was trimmed by 3 bases and V by 3 bases; bases with no gene match: 6. Germline V CDR1 and CDR2: SGHDN, FVKESK. The length of the CDR3 is 15 residues. The assay was immunoSEQ multiplex PCR, and TCRdb's table has in-frame clones only and misses some. Altogether over a million clones are present, approximately 96% being singletons, with the ten largest covering approximately 1%. The specimen sequenced was naive CD4+ T cells sorted from blood. Subset: CD45RA+ positively selected. The chain is built from TRBV14 and TRBJ2-7; 9 bases are shared with TRBD2. The clonotype was recovered from a man in his thirties or forties in good health. The CDR3 sequence: CASSHRPSGIYEQYF. In DNA form, the CDR3 reads TGTGCCAGCAGCCACCGTCCTAGCGGGATCTACGAGCAGTACTTC.